Below, 21 T cell receptor beta chains from the same sample are listed, as sequenced in a study of cytomegalovirus exposure and HLA in healthy donors. PCR was performed using 60 Vbeta and 13 Jbeta primers. The method was immunoSEQ multiplex PCR; TCRdb's version includes in-frame clones alone and lacks a portion of them. The repertoire includes approximately 100,000 clones, around 60% of them detected once, and 3.8% sits in the top ten. Specimen: PBMCs. These receptors came from a man aged 25-45 years in good health and CMV-seropositive.

The CDR3 loop reads CASSLASQGEQYF. DNA of the CDR3: TGCGCCAGCAGCTTGGCATCGCAGGGAGAGCAGTACTTC. V gene TRBV5-1 combines with J gene TRBJ2-7; TRBD1 is a possible D gene (5 bases). The length of the CDR3 is 13 residues. Between the trimmed V and J ends, which lost 0 bases and 7 bases, there was a span of 11 bases. Germline V gene lookup returns CDR1 SGHRS and CDR2 YFSETQ.

This chain uses TRBV6-5 with TRBJ2-1, with TRBD1 as a possible D gene (5 bases). The V gene's germline CDR1 is MNHEY and CDR2 SVGAGI. CDR3 length: 13 amino acids. The V end was cut by 1 base, the J end by 7 bases, with 8 bases between. Here the CDR3 DNA reads TGTGCCAGCAGTTACTTTTCAGGGAATGAGCAGTTCTTC. It translates to CASSYFSGNEQFF.

A few counts support this clone. The chain employs TRBV7-9 and TRBJ1-2; the match to TRBD1 covers 7 bases. The CDR3 is made up of 17 amino acids. V shed 5 bases and J 3 bases; nucleotides not matched to a gene: 15. CDR1 is SEHNR and CDR2 is FQNEAQ in the germline V gene (reference sequence). The CDR3 loop reads CASSAPRQGLSHYGYTF. The CDR3 DNA sequence: TGTGCCAGCAGCGCCCCGCGACAGGGCTTAAGCCACTATGGCTACACCTTC.

The genes are TRBV6-5 and TRBJ1-5; weak D call: TRBD1 (6 bases). Deletions cut 0 bases from V and 6 bases from J, with 15 bases between. Per the germline V gene, CDR1 is MNHEY and CDR2 is SVGAGI. This CDR3 has 16 residues. The CDR3 loop is CASSYSSGDLFQPQHF. The DNA for the CDR3 is TGTGCCAGCAGTTACTCTTCAGGGGACCTCTTTCAGCCCCAGCATTTT.

J is TRBJ2-7 and V is TRBV30; 9 bases match TRBD1. Trimming at V came to 3 bases and at J to 3 bases, leaving 6 bases not matched to a gene. Germline V gene data show CDR1 as GTSNPN and CDR2 as SVGIG (reference sequence). There are 14 residues in the CDR3. This CDR3 is CAWSGGTGYYEQYF. For the CDR3, the DNA is TGTGCCTGGAGCGGCGGGACAGGGTACTACGAGCAGTACTTC.

The chain has TRBV7-2 and TRBJ1-2; possibly TRBD1 for D (5 bases). V was trimmed by 4 bases and J by 7 bases, leaving 13 bases between them. The CDR3 extends over 13 amino acids. Germline CDR1 reads SGHTA; CDR2 reads FQGNSA. The CDR3 spells CASSSQSQGGYTF. The CDR3 nucleotides read TGTGCCAGCAGCTCTCAAAGTCAGGGTGGCTACACCTTC.

This clone was seen more than once but under ten times. The rearrangement uses TRBV4-2 and TRBJ1-3; D is perhaps TRBD1 (6 bases). V dropped 8 bases and J dropped 0 bases, with 20 bases sitting between them. The CDR3 is 17 residues long. CDR1 is LGHNA and CDR2 is YNFKEQ in the germline V gene. The CDR3: CASDPGRGEVSGNTIYF. The CDR3 DNA sequence: TGTGCCAGCGACCCGGGCAGGGGCGAAGTCTCTGGAAACACCATATATTTT.

This rearrangement joins TRBV19 to TRBJ1-4; 9 positions agree with TRBD1. The V gene end was trimmed by 6 bases and the J gene end by 5 bases; junction bases not matched to a gene: 4. The CDR3 is 14 residues long. In germline, CDR1 is LNHDA, CDR2 SQIVND (reference sequence). This CDR3 reads CASRRTGENEKLFF. The CDR3, as DNA: TGTGCCAGTAGAAGGACAGGGGAAAATGAAAAACTGTTTTTT.

The genes are TRBV5-5 and TRBJ1-3, with D uncertain. This CDR3 spans 15 amino acids. The V end was cut by 0 bases, the J end by 0 bases, with 7 bases between. Germline V CDR1 and CDR2: SGHKS, YYEKEE (reference sequence). CDR3 DNA sequence: TGTGCCAGCAGCTTGGACGGGGACTCTGGAAACACCATATATTTT. Its translation is CASSLDGDSGNTIYF.

The gene calls are TRBV7-9 and TRBJ2-5, with D perhaps matching TRBD1 (6 bases). The better agreement between TRBJ2-7 and the DNA end casts doubt on the J call. The CDR3 spans 15 residues. Germline CDR1 SEHNR, CDR2 FQNEAQ (reference sequence). CDR3 region: CASSSKDRTSYEQYF. The CDR3 DNA follows: TGTGCCAGCAGCTCCAAAGACAGGACCTCCTACGAGCAGTACTTC.

The genes are TRBV5-1 and TRBJ1-2; D gene unclear. Trimming removed 2 bases at V and 0 bases at J, with 11 bases between. This CDR3 contains 15 residues. The germline V gene has CDR1 SGHRS and CDR2 YFSETQ. The CDR3 nucleotides are TGCGCCAGCAGCTTTAGCGCAGCCACTAACTATGGCTACACCTTC. The encoded protein is CASSFSAATNYGYTF.

This clone was observed a few times. The J gene is TRBJ1-2, the V gene TRBV19; weak D call: TRBD1 (6 bases). V was shortened by 3 bases and J by 8 bases, with 13 bases between the two germline ends. The CDR3 loop spans 13 amino acids. CDR1 and CDR2 (germline): LNHDA, SQIVND (reference sequence). CDR3: CASSIGGPGGYTF. The CDR3 nucleotides are TGTGCCAGTAGTATCGGGGGGCCAGGGGGCTACACCTTC.

V usage is TRBV6-5 and J usage is TRBJ1-2, with a weak D call TRBD1 (6 bases). The CDR3 is 14 residues long. Germline V gene lookup returns CDR1 MNHEY and CDR2 SVGAGI. Trimming cost V 6 bases and J 4 bases, with 15 bases left between them. The CDR3 DNA reads as TGTGCCAGCAGGGGCACAGGGCAAGCCTATGGCTACACCTTC. Translated, it gives CASRGTGQAYGYTF.

This clone was counted a single time. This sequence joins TRBV27 and TRBJ2-5; TRBD1 aligns across 9 bases. In germline, CDR1 is MNHEY, CDR2 SMNVEV (reference sequence). CDR3 size: 16 residues. V dropped 5 bases and J dropped 5; count of bases not matched to a gene: 12. The CDR3 is CASSPLMGTGFETQYF. The DNA for the CDR3 is TGTGCCAGCAGTCCCCTCATGGGGACAGGGTTTGAGACCCAGTACTTC.

This clone occurred once. This chain joins TRBV7-9 and TRBJ2-1, with a tentative D call TRBD2 (6 bases). The CDR3 length is 16 residues. V dropped 5 bases and J dropped 6 bases, with 20 bases sitting between them. Germline V gives CDR1 SEHNR, CDR2 FQNEAQ (reference sequence). CDR3 sequence (DNA): TGTGCCAGCAGCCCTCCCGGGCAGAGGGGACTCAATGAGCAGTTCTTC. It specifies CASSPPGQRGLNEQFF.

This clone appeared a few times. The chain is built from TRBV7-8 and TRBJ2-7, with 11 positions matching TRBD2. V lost 5 bases to trimming and J lost 5 bases; unmatched junction nucleotides: 5. From germline, CDR1 is SGHVS and CDR2 FQNEAQ. This CDR3 comprises 14 residues. The DNA for the CDR3 is TGTGCCAGCAGCCAGACTAGCGGGGTAAACGAGCAGTACTTC. Translating it yields CASSQTSGVNEQYF.

This clone was detected once. The genes are TRBV4-1 and TRBJ2-6, with TRBD1 identical over 10 bases. J lost 0 bases, V lost 4 bases, and 3 bases had no gene match. CDR1 and CDR2 (germline): MGHRA, YSYEKL. This CDR3 region has 17 residues. The CDR3 loop is CASSLRDRGSGANVLTF. As DNA, the CDR3 is TGCGCCAGCAGCCTCCGGGACAGGGGCTCTGGGGCCAACGTCCTGACTTTC.

The chain recombines TRBV9 with TRBJ2-1; 9 nucleotides line up with TRBD2. Trimming at V came to 0 bases and at J to 6 bases, leaving 4 bases not matched to a gene. The CDR3 is made up of 15 amino acids. The germline CDR1 and CDR2 sequences are SGDLS and YYNGEE. In DNA form, the CDR3 reads TGTGCCAGCAGCGTAGATGCGGGGGGGTCCAATGAGCAGTTCTTC. This sequence encodes CASSVDAGGSNEQFF.

This chain joins TRBV19 and TRBJ1-5; possibly TRBD1 for D (5 bases). CDR3 size: 13 residues. The V end was cut by 6 bases, the J end by 3 bases, with 9 bases between. CDR1 is LNHDA and CDR2 is SQIVND in the germline V gene (reference sequence). The CDR3 spells CASRGQVNQPQHF. In DNA, the CDR3 is TGTGCCAGTAGGGGGCAGGTCAATCAGCCCCAGCATTTT.

This sequence joins TRBV11-1 and TRBJ1-1; tentative D call: TRBD1 (5 bases). CDR1 is SGHAT and CDR2 is FQDESV in the germline V gene (reference sequence). The CDR3 loop spans 15 amino acids. Trimming removed 3 bases from V and 0 bases from J, with 11 bases in between. This CDR3 reads CASSLEGLMNTEAFF. The CDR3 DNA reads TGTGCCAGCAGCTTGGAGGGACTCATGAACACTGAAGCTTTCTTT.

The rearrangement uses TRBV19 and TRBJ1-1; the D is unclear. This CDR3 comprises 15 residues. Per germline, CDR1 LNHDA and CDR2 SQIVND (reference sequence). Trimming cost V 3 bases and J 0 bases, with 11 bases left between them. The CDR3 sequence is CASSISLGMNTEAFF. The DNA of the CDR3 is TGTGCCAGTAGTATTAGTCTCGGGATGAACACTGAAGCTTTCTTT.